The present T cell receptor beta chain was sequenced within a study of blood T cell repertoires in COVID-19. In germline, CDR1 is LGHNT, CDR2 FRNRAP. The length of the CDR3 is 14 residues. Losses at the gene ends were 6 bases for V and 8 bases for J; bases not matched to a gene: 8. The data were produced by immunoSEQ multiplex PCR, yet TCRdb's version contains in-frame clones alone and is incomplete. The data contain around 57,000 clones, around nine tenths of them singletons. V gene TRBV12-5 combines with J gene TRBJ1-2; 11 bases align to TRBD1. The sample was peripheral blood. This clonotype originated in a human donor in a cohort sampled during active COVID-19. The CDR3 DNA follows: TGTGCTAGTGGGTGGGACAGGGGGTTGCAAGGCTACACCTTC. Its translation is CASGWDRGLQGYTF.